One sample yielded the 27 T cell receptor beta chains listed below, sequenced in a study of control samples from healthy donors and cancer patients. The protocol was immunoSEQ multiplex PCR, while the TCRdb copy is restricted to in-frame clones and leaves out a portion. Among some 89,000 clones listed, about 89% were seen once. Sequences were obtained from blood. The receptors shown here come from a man under 40 in good health.

Written as DNA, the CDR3 is TGTGCCCGAGACCGGGCTAGCGGGGGAAACTTAGATACGCAGTATTTT. Encoded protein: CARDRASGGNLDTQYF. The chain couples TRBV7-6 to TRBJ2-3; 10 positions match TRBD2. The CDR3 is 16 residues long. The V and J ends lost 11 bases and 5 bases, in that order; junction bases with no gene match: 16. CDR1 and CDR2 from the germline V gene are SGHVS and FNYEAQ.

This clone was detected a few times. The chain employs TRBV19 and TRBJ1-5; 8 nucleotides agree with TRBD1. V dropped 6 bases and J dropped 6; count of bases not matched to a gene: 13. The CDR3 has 16 residues. Germline loops: CDR1 LNHDA, CDR2 SQIVND (reference sequence). The CDR3 DNA reads TGTGCCAGTAGCGCCGGGACAGGTGGAGGGGCTCAGCCCCAGCATTTT. It encodes CASSAGTGGGAQPQHF.

V gene TRBV5-6 combines with J gene TRBJ1-4; no reliable D call. V shed 1 base and J shed 2 bases, with 12 bases lying between them. The CDR3 contains 16 residues. Germline CDR1 SGHDT, CDR2 YYEEEE. CDR3 in DNA: TGTGCCAGCAGCTTGATGGGGAAGTTCACTAATGAAAAACTGTTTTTT. It codes for CASSLMGKFTNEKLFF.

This clone has just one count. The rearrangement joins TRBV14 to TRBJ2-2, with no clear D. V was clipped by 3 bases and J by 5 bases, with 4 bases between them. In germline, CDR1 is SGHDN, CDR2 FVKESK. This CDR3 has 12 residues. The CDR3, as DNA: TGTGCCAGCAGCCACCTTACCGGGGAGCTGTTTTTT. Encoded protein: CASSHLTGELFF.

This chain joins TRBV18 and TRBJ1-2, with D possibly being TRBD1 (5 bases). Trimming cost V 3 bases and J 3 bases, with 17 bases left between them. Germline V CDR1 and CDR2: KGHSH, LQKENI. The CDR3 is made up of 16 amino acids. CDR3 loop: CASSPGQGPGDYGYTF. The CDR3 nucleotides read TGTGCCAGCTCACCGGGGCAGGGCCCTGGGGACTATGGCTACACCTTC.

The chain couples TRBV6-5 to TRBJ2-2; 10 nucleotides match TRBD1. V gave up 2 bases and J gave up 8 bases; unmatched junction bases: 5. There are 15 residues in the CDR3. Germline V gene data show CDR1 as MNHEY and CDR2 as SVGAGI. The DNA for the CDR3 is TGTGCCAGCAGTTACATTGACAGGGGGCGAGGGGAGCTGTTTTTT. Encoded protein: CASSYIDRGRGELFF.

The chain has TRBV3-1 (or the pseudogene TRBV3-2) and TRBJ2-3, with 9 nucleotides matching TRBD1. CDR3 length: 19 residues. V shed 5 bases and J 2 bases; nucleotides not matched to a gene: 17. Germline V CDR1 and CDR2: LGHDT, YNNKEL (reference sequence). CDR3 in amino acids: CASSSRTGEVVKYTDTQYF. The CDR3 DNA reads as TGTGCCAGCAGCTCTCGGACAGGGGAAGTGGTTAAGTACACAGATACGCAGTATTTT.

V gene TRBV14 combines with J gene TRBJ2-3; TRBD2 aligns across 11 bases. This CDR3 is 19 amino acids long. In germline, CDR1 is SGHDN, CDR2 FVKESK. The junction had 13 bases not matched to a gene; V was cut back by 4 bases and J by 1 base. CDR3 in DNA: TGTGCCAGCAGCCTAGCGGGGGGGCACTTTGGAGTCGGCACAGATACGCAGTATTTT. It codes for CASSLAGGHFGVGTDTQYF. Complete variable domain (other parts from reference TRBV14 and TRBJ2-3): EAGVTQFPSHSVIEKGQTVTLRCDPISGHDNLYWYRRVMGKEIKFLLHFVKESKQDESGMPNNRFLAERTGGTYSTLKVQPAELEDSGVYFCASSLAGGHFGVGTDTQYFGPGTRLTVL.

The chain has TRBV4-1 and TRBJ1-2, with 9 bases matching TRBD1. CDR1 and CDR2 (germline): MGHRA, YSYEKL. V was pared by 4 bases and J by 4 bases, with 4 bases of the junction left unmatched. This CDR3 has 14 residues. The CDR3 DNA is TGCGCCAGCAGCCTGGGACAGGGTATCTATGGCTACACCTTC. Protein: CASSLGQGIYGYTF.

About this clone itself: A read error may account for a junction end that differs from germline. The chain employs TRBV25-1 and TRBJ1-2; D call uncertain. Germline lookup yields CDR1 MGHDK and CDR2 SYGVNS. The CDR3 length is 13 residues. CDR3 region: CASRESSFSGYTF. The CDR3 DNA sequence: TGTGCCAGCAGAGAATCGAGTTTTTCCGGCTACACCTTC.

The table lists this clone with many counts. As DNA, the CDR3 is TGCGCCAGCAGCTTGGGACAGGGAGGTGGCTATGGCTACACCTTC. It is translated as CASSLGQGGGYGYTF. The genes are TRBV5-1 and TRBJ1-2; 7 nucleotides line up with TRBD1. Germline lookup yields CDR1 SGHRS and CDR2 YFSETQ. The CDR3 spans 15 residues. V lost 0 bases to trimming and J lost 4 bases; unmatched junction nucleotides: 6.

The genes are TRBV5-8 and TRBJ2-5, with TRBD1 matching over 9 bases. The ends lost 0 bases at V and 5 bases at J; junction bases unmatched: 5. There are 15 residues in the CDR3. Germline loops: CDR1 SGHTS, CDR2 YDEGEE. The CDR3 loop reads CASSLAQGAGETQYF. CDR3 sequence (DNA): TGTGCCAGCAGCTTGGCACAGGGGGCCGGTGAGACCCAGTACTTC.

The chain has TRBV5-1 and TRBJ2-1, with TRBD2 as a possible D gene (5 bases). V lost 0 bases to trimming and J lost 10 bases, with 11 bases between them. This CDR3 is 13 amino acids long. Germline values: CDR1 SGHRS, CDR2 YFSETQ. As DNA, the CDR3 is TGCGCCAGCAGCTTGGTCGGGGTTGGAGAGCAGTTCTTC. Its translation: CASSLVGVGEQFF.

The V and J genes are TRBV2 and TRBJ2-1, with 11 bases lining up with TRBD2. CDR1 and CDR2 (germline): SNHLY, FYNNEI. CDR3 length: 15 amino acids. The trim removed 6 bases at V and 6 bases at J, leaving 7 bases unmatched. CDR3 loop: CASRVAGGPGNEQFF. As DNA, the CDR3 is TGTGCCAGCAGGGTAGCGGGGGGGCCAGGCAATGAGCAGTTCTTC. The variable domain in full, with the rest retrieved from reference TRBV2 and TRBJ2-1, is EPEVTQTPSHQVTQMGQEVILRCVPISNHLYFYWYRQILGQKVEFLVSFYNNEISEKSEIFDDQFSVERPDGSNFTLKIRSTKLEDSAMYFCASRVAGGPGNEQFFGPGTRLTVL.

The gene calls are TRBV19 and TRBJ1-4; D uncertain. Between the trimmed V and J ends, which lost 3 bases and 8 bases, there was a span of 19 bases. The CDR3 covers 16 residues. The germline CDR1 and CDR2 sequences are LNHDA and SQIVND (reference sequence). The CDR3 region has the DNA TGTGCCAGTAGTATTGGTTCGACGGGGTTCAGAGAAAAACTGTTTTTT. This sequence encodes CASSIGSTGFREKLFF.

This chain uses TRBV4-2 with TRBJ1-4; D unclear. Trimming stripped 0 bases from V and 6 bases from J, with 11 bases between. Germline CDR1 and CDR2: LGHNA and YNFKEQ. This CDR3 contains 15 residues. As DNA, the CDR3 is TGTGCCAGCAGCCAAGATGGGCAGATTGATGAAAAACTGTTTTTT. Translated: CASSQDGQIDEKLFF.

This chain links TRBV6-5 with TRBJ2-7; 12 bases line up with TRBD2. Germline V CDR1 and CDR2: MNHEY, SVGAGI. CDR3 length equals 14 residues. V gave up 4 bases and J gave up 4 bases; unmatched junction bases: 2. The CDR3 protein is CASSFGLAGYEQYF. The CDR3 nucleotides read TGTGCCAGCAGTTTCGGACTAGCGGGGTACGAGCAGTACTTC.

J is TRBJ1-6 and V is TRBV5-8; 8 bases map to TRBD1. CDR3 length equals 16 residues. In germline, CDR1 is SGHTS, CDR2 YDEGEE. Unmatched junction bases numbered 8, after V lost 0 bases and J lost 9 bases. CDR3 in DNA: TGTGCCAGCAGCTTGGAACAGGGGGTGACGAGTTCACCCCTCCACTTT. This codes for CASSLEQGVTSSPLHF.

The chain employs TRBV5-1 and TRBJ2-3; D is undetermined. Germline CDR1 SGHRS, CDR2 YFSETQ. The CDR3 runs to 12 residues. Between the trimmed V and J ends, which lost 2 bases and 0 bases, there was a span of 1 base. The CDR3 here is CASSFSTDTQYF. CDR3 DNA sequence: TGCGCCAGCAGCTTTAGCACAGATACGCAGTATTTT.

The rearrangement joins TRBV18 to TRBJ1-3; no clear D gene. Trimming shortened V by 2 bases and J by 0 bases, and 11 bases separated the two germline ends. This CDR3 has 16 residues. In germline, CDR1 is KGHSH, CDR2 LQKENI. The CDR3 protein is CASSPGLLSSGNTIYF. CDR3 DNA: TGTGCCAGCTCACCAGGGCTCCTGAGCTCTGGAAACACCATATATTTT.

The chain uses TRBV9 and TRBJ2-3, with 8 bases matching TRBD1. The CDR3 contains 14 residues. Per the germline V gene, CDR1 is SGDLS and CDR2 is YYNGEE. V shed 3 bases, J shed 6 bases, and the junction held 6 bases outside the gene matches. The CDR3 coding sequence is TGTGCCAGCAGCGCGACGACAGGGGTGGATACGCAGTATTTT. As protein: CASSATTGVDTQYF.

The chain couples TRBV25-1 to TRBJ2-1; possibly TRBD1 or TRBD2 for D (5 bases each). The V gene lost 7 bases and the J gene lost 8 bases, with 15 bases spanning the gap. The CDR3 is 13 residues long. The germline V gene encodes CDR1 MGHDK and CDR2 SYGVNS. The CDR3 DNA reads as TGTGCCAGCATGAGGGACGTCGTCGATGAGCAGTTCTTC. This translates into CASMRDVVDEQFF. The full variable domain, in which reference TRBV25-1 and TRBJ2-1 provide the parts outside the CDR3, is EADIYQTPRYLVIGTGKKITLECSQTMGHDKMYWYQQDPGMELHLIHYSYGVNSTEKGDLSSESTVSRIRTEHFPLTLESARPSHTSQYLCASMRDVVDEQFFGPGTRLTVL.

V is TRBV30 and J is TRBJ1-2; the D is unclear. Germline CDR1 is GTSNPN and CDR2 is SVGIG (reference sequence). Trimming shortened V by 0 bases and J by 2 bases, and 7 bases separated the two germline ends. The CDR3 loop spans 13 amino acids. The chain's CDR3 is CAWSVGENYGYTF. DNA for the CDR3: TGTGCCTGGAGTGTTGGGGAGAACTATGGCTACACCTTC.

This clone occurred once. An end of the junction differs from the germline gene, which may be a read error. This sample also contains other DNA sequences that code for the same CDR3. The chain uses TRBV18 and TRBJ2-2; 7 positions match TRBD1. Germline values: CDR1 KGHSH, CDR2 LQKENI. The CDR3 spans 14 residues. The CDR3 bases are TGCGCCAGCTCACCAGACAGGGCGACCGGGGAGCTGTTTTTT. This gives the protein CASSPDRATGELFF.

The chain recombines TRBV18 with TRBJ1-3, with 7 bases that match TRBD1. This CDR3 region has 17 residues. J was trimmed by 0 bases and V by 2 bases; bases with no gene match: 7. From germline, CDR1 is KGHSH and CDR2 LQKENI. The CDR3 sequence is CASSPYPGTASGNTIYF. The DNA for the CDR3 is TGTGCCAGCTCACCATACCCTGGGACAGCCTCTGGAAACACCATATATTTT.

This sequence joins TRBV12-3 or TRBV12-4 and TRBJ1-1; D ambiguous. V lost 5 bases and J lost 4, with 5 bases in between. The CDR3 is made up of 11 amino acids. The CDR3 is CASSTLTEAFF. The DNA of the CDR3 is TGTGCCAGCAGTACTCTCACTGAAGCTTTCTTT.

CDR3 sequence reads: CASSTTGVEDEKLFF. CDR3 coding DNA: TGTGCCAGTAGTACCACAGGCGTGGAAGATGAAAAACTGTTTTTT. V gene TRBV19 combines with J gene TRBJ1-4; tentative D call: TRBD1 (5 bases). V lost 4 bases, J lost 6 bases, and 15 bases lay in between. The germline V gene encodes CDR1 LNHDA and CDR2 SQIVND (reference sequence). This CDR3 is 15 amino acids long.